This TCR beta chain was retrieved from a study of blood T cells in healthy people across ages. Overall study results and limits: Older individuals had lower TCR beta diversity per million T cells (the decline was roughly linear). Estimates based on one million T cells were treated as lower bounds.

Of note for this clonotype: What it recognizes is unknown.

Trimming stripped 2 bases from V and 0 bases from J, with 12 bases between. CDR1 is SGHTA, CDR2 FQGNSA, per germline. CDR3 size: 16 residues. The second PCR ran about 6 to 12 cycles with a sample-barcoded 5' primer and J-beta primers. Every sample gave at least 2.5 million paired-end reads containing CDR3. TCRdb reanalysed the 5' RACE reads using MiXCR and keeps one entry per CDR3 protein. Found here are approximately 850,000 distinct CDR3 sequences, 58% of them singletons; the top ten hold roughly 22%. This receptor was taken from a man under 40 in good health. This rearrangement joins TRBV7-2 to TRBJ2-3; maybe TRBD1 (6 bases). The specimen sequenced was blood. The CDR3, as DNA: TGTGCCAGCAGCTTAATCGACAGGTCAAGCACAGATACGCAGTATTTT. Protein product: CASSLIDRSSTDTQYF.